The T cell receptor (beta chain) described here comes from a study of blood T cell repertoires in COVID-19. Study as a whole: The origin of the acute and convalescent COVID-19 samples was the United States, Italy and Spain. T cells, B-cell-depleted T cells, or PBMCs provided the cDNA or gDNA that served as material.

Germline V gene sequence: CDR1 SNHLY, CDR2 FYNNEI. With 9 bases removed from V and 6 bases from J, the gap between germline ends came to 15 bases. The CDR3 spans 13 residues. Original handling: Estimates of nucleated cell counts were drawn from the amplification of reference gene primers. The data were produced by immunoSEQ multiplex PCR, yet TCRdb's version contains in-frame clones alone and is incomplete. That table furnishes V, J and clone size, whereas the DNA furnished D and trimming. The sample yields approximately 50,000 clones, 77% seen once. Sequencing was done on a sample of peripheral blood. This sequence joins TRBV2 and TRBJ1-5; D perhaps matches TRBD1 (6 bases). This receptor was obtained from a man aged 65-85 years with active or convalescent COVID-19. The CDR3 loop is CASQTQGSQPQHF. The DNA for the CDR3 is TGTGCCAGTCAGACACAGGGAAGTCAGCCCCAGCATTTT. Full variable domain (outside the CDR3, taken from reference TRBV2 and TRBJ1-5): EPEVTQTPSHQVTQMGQEVILRCVPISNHLYFYWYRQILGQKVEFLVSFYNNEISEKSEIFDDQFSVERPDGSNFTLKIRSTKLEDSAMYFCASQTQGSQPQHFGDGTRLSIL.